This entry lists 7 T cell receptor beta chains sequenced from one sample in a study of blood T cell repertoires in COVID-19. Data came from immunoSEQ multiplex PCR; TCRdb stores just in-frame clones and leaves some out. Of some 60,000 clones in the sample, around 84% are singletons; the top ten hold more than 5.5%. The sample consisted of peripheral blood. These receptors were obtained from a man in his fifties or sixties with acute or convalescent COVID-19.

This chain connects TRBV5-4 to TRBJ2-2; TRBD2 matches at 13 bases. The CDR3 is 18 residues long. The junction had 7 bases not matched to a gene; V was cut back by 4 bases and J by 1 base. The germline gives CDR1 SGHNT, CDR2 YYREEE (reference sequence). The CDR3 here is CASSPGGTSGVNTGELFF. The CDR3, as DNA: TGTGCCAGCAGCCCTGGTGGGACTAGCGGGGTGAACACCGGGGAGCTGTTTTTT. Combining the CDR3 with reference TRBV5-4 and TRBJ2-2 gives the whole variable domain ETGVTQSPTHLIKTRGQQVTLRCSSQSGHNTVSWYQQALGQGPQFIFQYYREEENGRGNFPPRFSGLQFPNYSSELNVNALELDDSALYLCASSPGGTSGVNTGELFFGEGSRLTVL.

The chain carries TRBV6-5 and TRBJ2-7, with 10 bases matching TRBD2. This CDR3 spans 15 amino acids. CDR1 and CDR2 (germline): MNHEY, SVGAGI. Unmatched junction bases numbered 11, after V lost 6 bases and J lost 6 bases. CDR3 sequence reads: CASSQSGGAVREQYF. The CDR3 DNA sequence: TGTGCCAGCAGCCAAAGCGGGGGGGCAGTTCGCGAGCAGTACTTC.

The chain carries TRBV29-1 and TRBJ1-2, with D possibly being TRBD1 (6 bases). Germline V lookup: CDR1 SQVTM, CDR2 ANQGSEA. Trimming removed 7 bases from V and 4 bases from J, with 13 bases in between. The CDR3 is 12 amino acids. CDR3 sequence: CSAGDTLYGYTF. CDR3 nucleotides: TGCAGCGCCGGGGACACCCTCTATGGCTACACCTTC.

The chain links TRBV5-6 to TRBJ1-2, with D possibly being TRBD1 (5 bases). From germline, CDR1 is SGHDT and CDR2 YYEEEE. The CDR3 covers 15 residues. V lost 5 bases, J lost 2 bases, and 16 bases lay in between. CDR3 nucleotides: TGTGCCAGCAGGCTCGAGCGGGGCTTCAACTATGGCTACACCTTC. Protein: CASRLERGFNYGYTF.

The chain is built from TRBV13 and TRBJ2-7; TRBD1 matches 12 bases. The CDR3 spans 15 residues. Germline-derived CDR1 and CDR2 are PRHDT and FYEKMQ (reference sequence). J was trimmed by 6 bases and V by 5 bases; bases with no gene match: 8. DNA for the CDR3: TGTGCCAGCAGCCTCTCCGGGACAGGGGGCGGCGAGCAGTACTTC. Its protein product is CASSLSGTGGGEQYF.

This clone was seen a single time. The chain couples TRBV5-1 to TRBJ2-7; possibly TRBD2 for D (5 bases). V lost 4 bases and J lost 3, with 8 bases in between. The V gene's germline CDR1 is SGHRS and CDR2 YFSETQ. CDR3 length: 12 residues. As DNA, the CDR3 is TGCGCCAGCAGCGATGGGAGCTACGAGCAGTACTTC. Protein: CASSDGSYEQYF.

The chain has TRBV29-1 and TRBJ2-3; perhaps TRBD1 as D (8 bases). Between the trimmed V and J ends, which lost 7 bases and 0 bases, there was a span of 17 bases. This CDR3 region has 15 residues. Germline V CDR1 and CDR2: SQVTM, ANQGSEA. The CDR3 spells CSATGGGTSTDTQYF. The CDR3 nucleotides read TGCAGCGCCACAGGGGGGGGGACGAGCACAGATACGCAGTATTTT.